The T cell receptor (beta chain) under discussion was sequenced for a study of blood T cell repertoires in COVID-19 (dated by TCRdb to 2019 to 2021). With regard to the full study: Collaborator samples came from the United States, Italy and Spain and covered acute and convalescent phases of COVID-19. The material from the prospective study consisted of cDNA or gDNA derived from T cells, B-cell-depleted T cells, or PBMCs. Where HLA class I and class II types were available, the types were taken from metadata supplied by the sample provider, not from assay-based typing. The samples were drawn from the first 160 participants of the ongoing ImmuneRACE study and from 950 to 1,500 subjects provided by 6 global collaborators. The repertoires were made available in a free public database intended to serve as a resource for research on the immune response to SARS-CoV-2. The dataset comprised deeply sampled blood TCRbeta repertoires from subjects exposed to, actively infected with, or recovered from COVID-19. Sample metadata almost always included a de-identified subject ID, COVID-19 status, age in years and sex. Findings and caveats that apply to the study as a whole: The amount of clinical and demographic metadata varied by source and participant and was provided uncurated.

As for this clone: It lacks a known antigen. No base quality information exists; no much larger clone differs at one position.

TCRbeta CDR3 regions were amplified from genomic DNA by means of the immunoSEQ Assay, a bias-controlled multiplex PCR. The study's own analysis went as follows. Nucleated cell counts per sample were estimated from amplification of reference gene primers within the assay. To quantify the absolute abundance of each unique TCRbeta CDR3 rearrangement, sequence reads were collapsed and filtered. For each sample, productive Simpson clonality was calculated as the square root of Simpson's diversity index across productive rearrangements. Drawn from immuneACCESS, this table holds only the in-frame rearrangements with V and J called that TCRdb kept. Clones are partly lost; checked studies trace under half to an unresolved V gene and leave the rest unexplained. D and trimming come from the DNA, and the V and J calls and clone size come from that table. The sample table records 100,000 to 150,000 clones; about four fifths of these occur just once. The top ten hold 2.3% of the sample.

The CDR3 starts with the cysteine, ends with the phenylalanine, and has 14 residues. Only CDR3 DNA is held: 42 bases, read in frame from base 1. Between the V and J ends, shortened by 0 bases and 0 bases respectively, the junction contains 4 bases. CDR1 and CDR2 are drawn from the germline V gene: MGHRA, YSYEKL. Collaborating institutions collected whole blood in K2EDTA tubes following their own protocols. For TCRbeta analysis, collaborators shipped samples as frozen whole blood, isolated PBMCs, or DNA extracted from either of those sample types. The receptor chain draws on TRBV4-1 and TRBJ2-3; the D gene assignment is ambiguous. Sequencing was carried out using peripheral blood. The sequence was collected from a man between 65 and 85 years old with acute or convalescent COVID-19. CDR3 reads: CASSQDTSTDTQYF. The DNA is as follows: TGCGCCAGCAGCCAAGACACAAGCACAGATACGCAGTATTTT.